A selection of T cell receptor beta chains follows, all from one sample in a study of cytotoxic CD8 clonotypes in ibrutinib-treated CLL. The assay was immunoSEQ multiplex PCR, and TCRdb's table has in-frame clones only and misses some. This table has about 25,000 clones, 55% to 75% appearing once. Source: PBMCs, taken after 12 months of ibrutinib treatment. The receptors were gathered from a human donor with chronic lymphocytic leukemia. CDR3s include the opening cysteine and the closing phenylalanine or tryptophan. D genes are given only for firm matches. Some rows have no size entry. The others give once, few or many, or a class for an expanded clone.

J gene: TRBJ1-4
clone size: few
V gene: TRBV30
D gene: TRBD1
CDR3 protein: CAWNIRGQVGEKLFF
CDR3 DNA: TGTGCCTGGAACATCCGTGGACAGGTTGGGGAGAAACTGTTTTTT

J gene: TRBJ1-5
clone size: .
V gene: TRBV5-8
D gene: .
CDR3 protein: CASSPGTTLNQPQHF
CDR3 DNA: TGTGCCAGCAGCCCGGGGACAACCCTCAATCAGCCCCAGCATTTT

J gene: TRBJ2-2
clone size: .
V gene: TRBV7-8
D gene: .
CDR3 protein: CASSLGQGFGELFF
CDR3 DNA: TGTGCCAGCAGCTTAGGCCAGGGGTTCGGGGAGCTGTTTTTT

J gene: TRBJ1-5
clone size: .
V gene: TRBV2
D gene: .
CDR3 protein: CASSPSGGNQPQHF
CDR3 DNA: TGTGCCAGCAGCCCTTCTGGAGGCAATCAGCCCCAGCATTTT

J gene: TRBJ1-2
clone size: .
V gene: TRBV12-5
D gene: .
CDR3 protein: CASGLKVPGGVSYGYTF
CDR3 DNA: TGTGCTAGTGGTTTGAAGGTCCCGGGAGGAGTCTCATATGGCTACACCTTC

J gene: TRBJ2-3
clone size: .
V gene: TRBV4-2
D gene: TRBD2
CDR3 protein: CASPYFSGGPDTQYF
CDR3 DNA: TGTGCCAGCCCTTACTTTTCGGGGGGACCTGATACGCAGTATTTT

J gene: TRBJ2-7
clone size: .
V gene: TRBV7-9
D gene: .
CDR3 protein: CASSGGNVVSEQYF
CDR3 DNA: TGTGCCAGCAGCGGTGGGAACGTAGTAAGCGAGCAGTACTTC

J gene: TRBJ1-1
clone size: .
V gene: TRBV28
D gene: .
CDR3 protein: CASSLWLELGEAFF
CDR3 DNA: TGTGCCAGCAGTTTATGGTTGGAGCTGGGTGAAGCTTTCTTT

J gene: TRBJ1-4
clone size: once
V gene: TRBV19
D gene: .
CDR3 protein: CASSPRDGNEKLFF
CDR3 DNA: TGTGCCAGTAGTCCCCGGGACGGTAATGAAAAACTGTTTTTT

J gene: TRBJ2-3
clone size: .
V gene: TRBV5-1
D gene: TRBD1
CDR3 protein: CASSLRTGGADTQYF
CDR3 DNA: TGCGCCAGCAGCTTGCGGACAGGGGGCGCAGATACGCAGTATTTT

J gene: TRBJ1-5
clone size: .
V gene: TRBV19
D gene: .
CDR3 protein: CASSTRVGQPQHF
CDR3 DNA: TGTGCCAGTAGTACCCGGGTTGGACAGCCCCAGCATTTT

J gene: TRBJ1-1
clone size: .
V gene: TRBV2
D gene: .
CDR3 protein: CASSKGRLTEAFF
CDR3 DNA: TGTGCCAGCAGTAAGGGAAGACTAACTGAAGCTTTCTTT

J gene: TRBJ2-3
clone size: .
V gene: TRBV12-5
D gene: TRBD2
CDR3 protein: CASARLAGAQAATQYF
CDR3 DNA: TGTGCTAGTGCCAGACTAGCGGGGGCCCAAGCGGCTACGCAGTATTTT

J gene: TRBJ1-1
clone size: .
V gene: TRBV6-5
D gene: .
CDR3 protein: CASSSTTPTEAFF
CDR3 DNA: TGTGCCAGCAGTTCCACAACCCCGACTGAAGCTTTCTTT

J gene: TRBJ2-5
clone size: .
V gene: TRBV28
D gene: .
CDR3 protein: CATSAGGRETQYF
CDR3 DNA: TGTGCCACTTCCGCCGGGGGTCGAGAGACCCAGTACTTC

J gene: TRBJ1-6
clone size: few
V gene: TRBV5-1
D gene: TRBD1
CDR3 protein: CASGTVLNSPLHF
CDR3 DNA: TGCGCCAGCGGGACAGTTCTTAATTCACCCCTCCACTTT

J gene: TRBJ1-1
clone size: medium-sized
V gene: TRBV11-2
D gene: .
CDR3 protein: CASSLGEGKEAFF
CDR3 DNA: TGTGCCAGCAGCTTAGGTGAGGGAAAGGAAGCTTTCTTT

J gene: TRBJ1-1
clone size: few
V gene: TRBV5-4
D gene: TRBD1
CDR3 protein: CASSPVQGETEAFF
CDR3 DNA: TGTGCCAGCAGCCCGGTTCAGGGGGAAACTGAAGCTTTCTTT

J gene: TRBJ1-2
clone size: .
V gene: TRBV7-9
D gene: .
CDR3 protein: CASSFPGENAGYTF
CDR3 DNA: TGTGCCAGCAGCTTCCCAGGGGAAAATGCTGGCTACACCTTC

J gene: TRBJ2-7
clone size: few
V gene: TRBV21-1
D gene: .
CDR3 protein: CASSKSRGHEQYF
CDR3 DNA: TGTGCCAGCAGCAAATCTCGCGGCCACGAGCAGTACTTC

J gene: TRBJ2-1
clone size: .
V gene: TRBV27
D gene: TRBD2
CDR3 protein: CASSHRSPPSGGGNEQFF
CDR3 DNA: TGTGCCAGCAGTCACCGAAGTCCCCCCAGCGGGGGGGGCAATGAGCAGTTCTTC

J gene: TRBJ2-3
clone size: .
V gene: TRBV29-1
D gene: .
CDR3 protein: CSVEAQLPSRDTQYF
CDR3 DNA: TGCAGCGTTGAAGCTCAACTACCCTCCAGAGATACGCAGTATTTT

J gene: TRBJ2-7
clone size: .
V gene: TRBV19
D gene: TRBD2
CDR3 protein: CARAGGFAYEQYF
CDR3 DNA: TGTGCCAGGGCGGGGGGTTTTGCCTACGAGCAGTACTTC

J gene: TRBJ2-7
clone size: .
V gene: TRBV28
D gene: .
CDR3 protein: CASSLVLSRRTTTYEQYF
CDR3 DNA: TGTGCCAGCAGTTTAGTCCTCTCGCGGCGGACAACCACCTACGAGCAGTACTTC

J gene: TRBJ2-2
clone size: .
V gene: TRBV19
D gene: .
CDR3 protein: CASSVGPGAPGELFF
CDR3 DNA: TGTGCCAGTAGTGTGGGACCGGGAGCCCCCGGGGAGCTGTTTTTT

J gene: TRBJ2-5
clone size: .
V gene: TRBV18
D gene: .
CDR3 protein: CASSPQETQYF
CDR3 DNA: TGTGCCAGCTCACCACAAGAGACCCAGTACTTC

J gene: TRBJ2-7
clone size: .
V gene: TRBV7-9
D gene: .
CDR3 protein: CASSLAREQYF
CDR3 DNA: TGTGCCAGCAGCTTAGCACGCGAGCAGTACTTC

J gene: TRBJ2-7
clone size: .
V gene: TRBV19
D gene: TRBD1
CDR3 protein: CASKEGGQGIEQYF
CDR3 DNA: TGTGCCAGTAAAGAAGGGGGACAGGGAATCGAGCAGTACTTC

J gene: TRBJ2-5
clone size: .
V gene: TRBV7-3
D gene: .
CDR3 protein: CASSRNRQETQYF
CDR3 DNA: TGTGCCAGCAGCAGAAATCGTCAAGAGACCCAGTACTTC

J gene: TRBJ2-3
clone size: .
V gene: TRBV10-2
D gene: TRBD2
CDR3 protein: CASSEGDLAGNTDTQYF
CDR3 DNA: TGCGCCAGCAGTGAGGGTGACTTAGCGGGGAACACAGATACGCAGTATTTT

J gene: TRBJ1-3
clone size: .
V gene: TRBV6-5
D gene: .
CDR3 protein: CASSYSRSATGNTIYF
CDR3 DNA: TGTGCCAGCAGTTACTCGAGGTCAGCTACTGGAAACACCATATATTTT

J gene: TRBJ2-3
clone size: .
V gene: TRBV15
D gene: TRBD1
CDR3 protein: CATSRGGTGGLDTQYF
CDR3 DNA: TGTGCCACCAGCAGGGGAGGGACAGGGGGACTTGATACGCAGTATTTT

J gene: TRBJ2-5
clone size: .
V gene: TRBV10-1
D gene: TRBD2
CDR3 protein: CATPPGTSASETQYF
CDR3 DNA: TGCGCCACCCCTCCCGGGACTAGCGCTTCAGAGACCCAGTACTTC

J gene: TRBJ1-2
clone size: .
V gene: TRBV27
D gene: .
CDR3 protein: CASSSAQLGPLGGYTF
CDR3 DNA: TGTGCCAGCAGTTCCGCACAACTGGGCCCTCTGGGGGGCTACACCTTC

J gene: TRBJ2-7
clone size: .
V gene: TRBV7-2
D gene: TRBD1
CDR3 protein: CASSYRDRGSWEQYF
CDR3 DNA: TGTGCCAGCAGTTACCGGGACAGGGGATCGTGGGAGCAGTACTTC